The 30 T cell receptor beta chains below all came from one sample that was sequenced in a study of neurological immune-mediated disorders. TCRdb used MiXCR to reprocess the 5' RACE reads, holding one entry per CDR3 protein. The sample records some 28,000 distinct CDR3 sequences, less than 8.5% being singletons. The sequencing sample was made of PBMCs. The receptors originated from a woman aged 50 to 60 in good health.

This clonotype was seen many times. This sequence joins TRBV20-1 and TRBJ2-7; D remains unclear. CDR1 and CDR2 (germline): DFQATT, SNEGSKA (reference sequence). The CDR3 totals 13 residues. The CDR3 DNA follows: TGCAGCGCAACAACAGTTATCTCCTACGAGCAGTACTTC. The encoded protein is CSATTVISYEQYF.

This clonotype rates as medium-sized (0.01 to 0.1%). The chain couples TRBV20-1 to TRBJ2-3; 9 bases match TRBD1. The CDR3 covers 12 residues. The germline V gene has CDR1 DFQATT and CDR2 SNEGSKA (reference sequence). The CDR3 loop is CSGGQGSDTQYF. The CDR3 nucleotides read TGCAGCGGGGGACAGGGATCAGATACGCAGTATTTT.

Ten or more counts support this clonotype. The V gene is TRBV20-1, the J gene TRBJ2-1; no reliable D call. This CDR3 contains 11 residues. Trimming removed 3 bases at V and 5 bases at J, with 5 bases between. Germline-derived CDR1 and CDR2 are DFQATT and SNEGSKA (reference sequence). The chain's CDR3 is CSARADNEQFF. The CDR3 region has the DNA TGCAGTGCTAGGGCCGACAATGAGCAGTTCTTC.

This clonotype was counted at least ten times. CDR3 in amino acids: CASSLVGQGSYEQYF. CDR3 nucleotide sequence: TGCGCCAGCAGCTTGGTGGGACAGGGCTCCTACGAGCAGTACTTC. The chain links TRBV5-1 to TRBJ2-7; TRBD1 agrees at 9 bases. The ends lost 0 bases at V and 0 bases at J; junction bases unmatched: 1. This CDR3 is built from 15 residues. Per the germline V gene, CDR1 is SGHRS and CDR2 is YFSETQ.

This clonotype was counted many times. The chain recombines TRBV5-1 with TRBJ2-7; TRBD1 might be the D (6 bases). CDR1 and CDR2 (germline): SGHRS, YFSETQ. The V gene lost 6 bases and the J gene lost 4 bases, with 17 bases spanning the gap. The CDR3 contains 14 residues. CDR3 amino acids: CASNPPGQLYEQYF. The CDR3 nucleotides read TGCGCCAGCAATCCTCCGGGACAACTATACGAGCAGTACTTC. Full variable domain (outside the CDR3, taken from reference TRBV5-1 and TRBJ2-7): KAGVTQTPRYLIKTRGQQVTLSCSPISGHRSVSWYQQTPGQGLQFLFEYFSETQRNKGNFPGRFSGRQFSNSRSEMNVSTLELGDSALYLCASNPPGQLYEQYFGPGTRLTVT.

This clonotype was observed many times. The chain combines TRBV7-9 with TRBJ1-1, with 7 bases matching TRBD1. Germline loops: CDR1 SEHNR, CDR2 FQNEAQ (reference sequence). CDR3 length: 14 residues. Losses at the gene ends were 5 bases for V and 4 bases for J; bases not matched to a gene: 7. DNA for the CDR3: TGTGCCAGCAGCACCATGGCAGGGGGCACTGAAGCTTTCTTT. The encoded protein is CASSTMAGGTEAFF.

This clonotype was detected many times. The V and J genes are TRBV20-1 and TRBJ1-4; weak D call: TRBD1 (5 bases). V was clipped by 5 bases and J by 5 bases, with 15 bases between them. CDR1 and CDR2 (germline): DFQATT, SNEGSKA (reference sequence). The CDR3 sequence is 14 residues long. CDR3 bases: TGCAGTGCTTCAGGGTACCAGGCAAATGAAAAACTGTTTTTT. As protein: CSASGYQANEKLFF.

This clonotype was seen repeatedly, ten times or more. This chain joins TRBV20-1 and TRBJ2-1, with D perhaps matching TRBD1 (5 bases). CDR1 DFQATT and CDR2 SNEGSKA come from the germline V gene (reference sequence). The CDR3 totals 15 residues. With 3 bases removed from V and 5 bases from J, the gap between germline ends came to 17 bases. The CDR3 bases are TGCAGTGCTAGTATCGCAGGGAAGGGTAACAATGAGCAGTTCTTC. Its protein product is CSASIAGKGNNEQFF.

This clonotype was seen repeatedly, ten times or more. The genes are TRBV18 and TRBJ2-7; 8 bases map to TRBD1. There are 14 residues in the CDR3. The V gene end was trimmed by 4 bases and the J gene end by 4 bases; junction bases not matched to a gene: 6. Germline-derived CDR1 and CDR2 are KGHSH and LQKENI. The CDR3: CASSLDRDGYEQYF. The CDR3 DNA reads as TGTGCCAGCTCACTGGACAGGGATGGTTACGAGCAGTACTTC.

This clonotype showed up many times. The chain is built from TRBV5-1 and TRBJ2-3; TRBD2 is a possible D gene (5 bases). CDR3 length: 15 residues. Trimming took off 5 bases at V and 0 bases at J, with 13 bases between the two ends. Germline loops: CDR1 SGHRS, CDR2 YFSETQ. DNA for the CDR3: TGCGCCAGCAGTTCGAGCGGCCATAGCACAGATACGCAGTATTTT. Amino acids: CASSSSGHSTDTQYF.

This clonotype was seen many times. DNA for the CDR3: TGTGCCATCAGTGAGTCTCGACCCGGGACAAAGAACACTGAAGCTTTCTTT. Protein product: CAISESRPGTKNTEAFF. V and J are TRBV10-3 and TRBJ1-1; possible D gene TRBD1, 6 bases. Germline assignment: CDR1 ENHRY and CDR2 SYGVKD. The CDR3 totals 17 residues. V shed 0 bases and J shed 1 base, with 15 bases lying between them.

This clonotype showed up many times. V is TRBV7-6 and J is TRBJ1-5, with 8 nucleotides matching TRBD1. V trimming: 5 bases; J trimming: 1 base; junction bases outside the gene matches: 7. This CDR3 spans 16 amino acids. Germline V CDR1 and CDR2: SGHVS, FNYEAQ. As DNA, the CDR3 is TGTGCCAGCAGCCAATACGGGACAGGAAGCAATCAGCCCCAGCATTTT. This sequence encodes CASSQYGTGSNQPQHF.

Ten or more counts support this clonotype. The chain has TRBV6-2 or TRBV6-3 and TRBJ2-7, with a tentative D call TRBD1 (6 bases). Trimming cost V 2 bases and J 2 bases, with 13 bases left between them. The CDR3 consists of 15 residues. The V gene's germline CDR1 is MNHEY and CDR2 SVGEGT. As DNA, the CDR3 is TGTGCCAGCAGTTACGGGCGACAGGCTGCCTACGAGCAGTACTTC. It encodes CASSYGRQAAYEQYF.

This clonotype was seen at least ten times. The CDR3 nucleotides are TGTGCCAGCAGTTACTCGATGGGGGGACATGGCCGGCTTGAAGCTTTCTTT. Translating it yields CASSYSMGGHGRLEAFF. The chain couples TRBV6-2 or TRBV6-3 to TRBJ1-1; TRBD1 might be the D (6 bases). Trimming shortened V by 0 bases and J by 7 bases, and 21 bases separated the two germline ends. The CDR3 is 17 amino acids. Germline V lookup: CDR1 MNHEY, CDR2 SVGEGT.

The table lists this clonotype with many counts. The chain uses TRBV12-3 or TRBV12-4 and TRBJ2-2, with D perhaps given as TRBD1 or TRBD2 (5 bases each). V was cut by 10 bases and J by 4 bases, with 16 bases left in between. This CDR3 comprises 14 residues. The CDR3 is CATKWQGVTGELFF. The CDR3 DNA reads TGTGCCACGAAATGGCAGGGAGTCACCGGGGAGCTGTTTTTT.

This clonotype was seen many times. The rearrangement joins TRBV7-2 to TRBJ2-7, with 7 positions matching TRBD1. In germline, CDR1 is SGHTA, CDR2 FQGNSA. J lost 5 bases, V lost 1 base, and 8 bases had no gene match. The CDR3 contains 15 residues. CDR3 sequence: CASSLDVTGFDEQYF. Here the CDR3 DNA reads TGTGCCAGCAGCTTAGACGTGACAGGGTTCGACGAGCAGTACTTC.

This clonotype occurred many times. The CDR3 protein is CASSIRWNEQFF. In DNA, the CDR3 is TGTGCCAGTAGTATCCGATGGAATGAGCAGTTCTTC. The rearrangement uses TRBV19 and TRBJ2-1; D is unresolved. Per the germline V gene, CDR1 is LNHDA and CDR2 is SQIVND (reference sequence). The CDR3 consists of 12 residues. The V gene lost 3 bases and the J gene lost 7 bases, with 7 bases spanning the gap.

Many counts were recorded for this clonotype. V gene TRBV20-1 combines with J gene TRBJ2-1, with D perhaps matching TRBD1 (6 bases). Germline V gene data show CDR1 as DFQATT and CDR2 as SNEGSKA (reference sequence). The CDR3 runs to 14 residues. V gave up 5 bases and J gave up 7 bases, with 18 bases separating them. The CDR3 reads CSAEKGRGRNEQFF. The CDR3 nucleotides read TGCAGTGCTGAAAAGGGCAGGGGAAGGAATGAGCAGTTCTTC.

This clonotype was found many times. This chain links TRBV14 with TRBJ1-6; the D is unclear. Trimming pared 4 bases from V and 0 bases from J, leaving 13 bases between. This CDR3 contains 17 residues. CDR1 is SGHDN and CDR2 is FVKESK in the germline V gene. In nucleotides, the CDR3 is TGTGCCAGCAGCCCTCGAGAAGGGAGCTCCTATAATTCACCCCTCCACTTT. Translating it yields CASSPREGSSYNSPLHF.

This clonotype was recorded at least ten times. This chain's CDR3 is CASSPRLDGLNTEAFF. The CDR3 nucleotides read TGTGCCAGCAGCCCCCGATTAGACGGGTTGAACACTGAAGCTTTCTTT. The chain carries TRBV14 and TRBJ1-1; the D is unclear. V lost 4 bases, J lost 0 bases, and 15 bases lay in between. Germline CDR1 SGHDN, CDR2 FVKESK. The CDR3 has 16 amino acids.

This clonotype has ten or more counts. The chain recombines TRBV11-3 with TRBJ2-2; D remains unclear. V was trimmed by 3 bases and J by 0 bases, leaving 2 bases between them. Germline loops: CDR1 SGHNT, CDR2 YENEEA. There are 13 residues in the CDR3. The CDR3 nucleotides read TGTGCCAGCAGCTTGGCGAACACCGGGGAGCTGTTTTTT. This sequence encodes CASSLANTGELFF.

This clonotype was seen repeatedly, ten times or more. CDR3 nucleotide sequence: TGCAGTGCTAGAGACAGAGACCGGGGGGCGAACACCGGGGAGCTGTTTTTT. Protein sequence: CSARDRDRGANTGELFF. The chain recombines TRBV20-1 with TRBJ2-2; 7 nucleotides align to TRBD2. Germline CDR1 and CDR2: DFQATT and SNEGSKA (reference sequence). This CDR3 region has 17 residues. The trim removed 0 bases at V and 0 bases at J, leaving 7 bases unmatched.

Comment on this clonotype: The junction departs from the called germline gene at one end, perhaps through a read error. The chain couples TRBV28 to TRBJ1-2; no clear D gene. CDR3 size: 14 residues. The germline gives CDR1 MDHEN, CDR2 SYDVKM. The CDR3 coding sequence is TGTGCCAACAGTTTCCAGTCTGCCAACTATGGCTACACCTTC. Translation: CANSFQSANYGYTF.

This clonotype came up many times. The rearrangement uses TRBV18 and TRBJ2-7; the match to TRBD2 covers 9 bases. CDR3 size: 16 residues. CDR1 is KGHSH and CDR2 is LQKENI in the germline V gene. J was trimmed by 6 bases and V by 4 bases; bases with no gene match: 13. This CDR3 is CASSLGGGREVGEQYF. CDR3 DNA: TGTGCCAGCTCACTAGGAGGCGGGAGGGAAGTCGGCGAGCAGTACTTC.

At least ten counts were recorded for this clonotype. The gene calls are TRBV20-1 and TRBJ1-6, with a weak D call TRBD1 (5 bases). The V end lost 5 bases, the J end lost 7 bases, and 18 bases lay between the germline ends. The CDR3 has 15 residues. Germline V gene lookup returns CDR1 DFQATT and CDR2 SNEGSKA (reference sequence). DNA of the CDR3: TGCAGTGCTTTCAAAGAGGGGAAAGTCAATTCACCCCTCCACTTT. Encoded protein: CSAFKEGKVNSPLHF.

The V call is TRBV28, the J call TRBJ2-1; 9 nucleotides match TRBD2. This CDR3 contains 13 residues. Germline V gives CDR1 MDHEN, CDR2 SYDVKM. The ends lost 6 bases at V and 14 bases at J; junction bases unmatched: 11. The CDR3 loop is CASREGSGSWEFF. CDR3 sequence (DNA): TGTGCCAGCAGGGAGGGTAGCGGGAGTTGGGAGTTCTTC. The full variable domain, with the rest looked up from reference TRBV28 and TRBJ2-1, is DVKVTQSSRYLVKRTGEKVFLECVQDMDHENMFWYRQDPGLGLRLIYFSYDVKMKEKGDIPEGYSVSREKKERFSLILESASTNQTSMYLCASREGSGSWEFFGPGTRLTVL.

The rearrangement uses TRBV12-3 or TRBV12-4 and TRBJ2-7; 7 bases fit TRBD1. CDR3 length equals 13 residues. The V gene end was trimmed by 6 bases and the J gene end by 2 bases; junction bases not matched to a gene: 4. CDR3 DNA sequence: TGTGCCAGCAGCCTAACAGGGGCCTACGAGCAGTACTTC. It translates to CASSLTGAYEQYF.

Many counts were recorded for this clonotype. The chain is built from TRBV19 and TRBJ1-6; D is perhaps TRBD1 (5 bases). Germline CDR1 LNHDA, CDR2 SQIVND (reference sequence). The CDR3 consists of 15 residues. The V end was cut by 5 bases, the J end by 7 bases, with 15 bases between. DNA for the CDR3: TGTGCCAGTAGTTCCTACGGGACCTCGAATTCACCCCTCCACTTT. Its protein is CASSSYGTSNSPLHF. The variable domain in full, completed from reference TRBV19 and TRBJ1-6, reads DGGITQSPKYLFRKEGQNVTLSCEQNLNHDAMYWYRQDPGQGLRLIYYSQIVNDFQKGDIAEGYSVSREKKESFPLTVTSAQKNPTAFYLCASSSYGTSNSPLHFGNGTRLTVT.

This clonotype is medium-sized within its sample. The rearrangement uses TRBV20-1 and TRBJ1-2; D unresolved. The V gene's germline CDR1 is DFQATT and CDR2 SNEGSKA (reference sequence). Trimming took 0 bases from V and 4 from J, leaving 9 bases between them. The CDR3 length is 13 residues. The CDR3 is CSARDLSGYGYTF. DNA for the CDR3: TGCAGTGCTAGAGATCTGAGCGGCTATGGCTACACCTTC.

The sample holds many counts of this clonotype. CDR3 DNA sequence: TGTGCCAGCTCACCACCAATGGGGGGACTGACCTACAATGAGCAGTTCTTC. Translated, it gives CASSPPMGGLTYNEQFF. This sequence joins TRBV18 and TRBJ2-1, with D possibly being TRBD2 (6 bases). Germline CDR1 is KGHSH and CDR2 is LQKENI. This CDR3 comprises 17 residues. V lost 0 bases and J 2 bases, leaving 14 bases between the germline ends. Filled out from reference TRBV18 and TRBJ2-1, the complete variable domain reads NAGVMQNPRHLVRRRGQEARLRCSPMKGHSHVYWYRQLPEEGLKFMVYLQKENIIDESGMPKERFSAEFPKEGPSILRIQQVVRGDSAAYFCASSPPMGGLTYNEQFFGPGTRLTVL.